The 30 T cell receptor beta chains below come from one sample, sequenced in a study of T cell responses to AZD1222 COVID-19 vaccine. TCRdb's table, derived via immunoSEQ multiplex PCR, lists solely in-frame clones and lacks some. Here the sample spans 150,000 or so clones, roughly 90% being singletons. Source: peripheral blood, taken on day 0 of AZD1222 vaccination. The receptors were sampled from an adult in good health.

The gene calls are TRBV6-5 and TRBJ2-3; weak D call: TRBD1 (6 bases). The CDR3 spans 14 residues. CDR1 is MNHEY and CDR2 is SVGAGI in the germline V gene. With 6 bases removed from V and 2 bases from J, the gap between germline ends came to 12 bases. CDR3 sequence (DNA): TGTGCCAGCAGCGGAGAGGGGGACACAGATACGCAGTATTTT. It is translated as CASSGEGDTDTQYF.

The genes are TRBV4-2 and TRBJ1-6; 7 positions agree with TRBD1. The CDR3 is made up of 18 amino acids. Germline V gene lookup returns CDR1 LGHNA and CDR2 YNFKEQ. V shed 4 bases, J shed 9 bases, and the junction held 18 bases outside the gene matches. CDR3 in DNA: TGTGCCAGCAGCCTAACTGGGGGGAGGAACAGGGGTAGTTCACCCCTCCACTTT. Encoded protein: CASSLTGGRNRGSSPLHF.

In DNA, the CDR3 is TGTGCCAGCAGCCTGGACAGGGCCTATGGCTACACCTTC. This translates into CASSLDRAYGYTF. The rearrangement links TRBV3-1 (or the pseudogene TRBV3-2) to TRBJ1-2; 8 bases line up with TRBD1. Germline assignment: CDR1 LGHDT and CDR2 YNNKEL (reference sequence). This CDR3 spans 13 amino acids. V shed 4 bases and J 4 bases; nucleotides not matched to a gene: 2.

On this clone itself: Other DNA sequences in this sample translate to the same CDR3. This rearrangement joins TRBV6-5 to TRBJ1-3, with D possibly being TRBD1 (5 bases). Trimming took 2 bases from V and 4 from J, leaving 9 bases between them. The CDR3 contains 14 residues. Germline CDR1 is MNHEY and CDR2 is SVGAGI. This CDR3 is CASSYGGSGNTIYF. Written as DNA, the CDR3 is TGTGCCAGCAGTTACGGGGGTTCAGGAAACACCATATATTTT.

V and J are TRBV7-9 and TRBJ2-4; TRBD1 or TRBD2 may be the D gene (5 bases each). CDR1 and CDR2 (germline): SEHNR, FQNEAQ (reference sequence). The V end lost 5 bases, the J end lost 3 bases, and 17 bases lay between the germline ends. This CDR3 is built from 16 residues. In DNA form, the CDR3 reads TGTGCCAGCAGCCTCGATGGGGGTCCTCTCAAAAACATTCAGTACTTC. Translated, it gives CASSLDGGPLKNIQYF.

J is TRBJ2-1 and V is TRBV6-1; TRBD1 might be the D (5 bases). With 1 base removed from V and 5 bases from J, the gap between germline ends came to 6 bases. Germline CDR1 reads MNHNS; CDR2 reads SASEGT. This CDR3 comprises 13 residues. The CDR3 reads CASSEGTNNEQFF. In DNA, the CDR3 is TGTGCCAGCAGTGAAGGGACAAACAATGAGCAGTTCTTC.

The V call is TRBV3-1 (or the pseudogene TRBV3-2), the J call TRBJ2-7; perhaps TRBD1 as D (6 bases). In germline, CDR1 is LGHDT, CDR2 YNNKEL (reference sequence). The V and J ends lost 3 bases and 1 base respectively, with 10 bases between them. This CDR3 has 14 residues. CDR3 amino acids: CASSQGQGSYEQYF. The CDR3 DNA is TGTGCCAGCAGCCAGGGGCAGGGGTCCTACGAGCAGTACTTC.

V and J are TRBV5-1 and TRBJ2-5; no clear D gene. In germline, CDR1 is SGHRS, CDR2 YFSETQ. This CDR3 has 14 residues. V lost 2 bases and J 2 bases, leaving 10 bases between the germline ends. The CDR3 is CASSFGTNQETQYF. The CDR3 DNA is TGCGCCAGCAGCTTCGGCACAAATCAAGAGACCCAGTACTTC.

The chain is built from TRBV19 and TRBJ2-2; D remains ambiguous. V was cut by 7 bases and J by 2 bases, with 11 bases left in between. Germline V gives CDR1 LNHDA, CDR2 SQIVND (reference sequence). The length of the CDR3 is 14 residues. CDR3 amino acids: CASNEQINTGELFF. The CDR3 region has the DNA TGTGCCAGTAATGAGCAGATAAACACCGGGGAGCTGTTTTTT. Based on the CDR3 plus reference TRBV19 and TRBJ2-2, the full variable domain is DGGITQSPKYLFRKEGQNVTLSCEQNLNHDAMYWYRQDPGQGLRLIYYSQIVNDFQKGDIAEGYSVSREKKESFPLTVTSAQKNPTAFYLCASNEQINTGELFFGEGSRLTVL.

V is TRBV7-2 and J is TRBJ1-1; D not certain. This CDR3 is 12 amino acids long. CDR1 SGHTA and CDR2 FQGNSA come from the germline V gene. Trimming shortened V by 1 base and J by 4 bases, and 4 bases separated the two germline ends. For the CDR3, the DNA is TGTGCCAGCAGCTTAGGGGTCACTGAAGCTTTCTTT. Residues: CASSLGVTEAFF.

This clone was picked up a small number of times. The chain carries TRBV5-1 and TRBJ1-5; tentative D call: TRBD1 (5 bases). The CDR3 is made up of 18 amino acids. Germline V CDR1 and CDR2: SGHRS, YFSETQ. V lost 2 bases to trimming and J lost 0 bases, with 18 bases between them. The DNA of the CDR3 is TGCGCCAGCAGCTTTACCTTCCGGGACGGCGATAGCAATCAGCCCCAGCATTTT. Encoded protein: CASSFTFRDGDSNQPQHF.

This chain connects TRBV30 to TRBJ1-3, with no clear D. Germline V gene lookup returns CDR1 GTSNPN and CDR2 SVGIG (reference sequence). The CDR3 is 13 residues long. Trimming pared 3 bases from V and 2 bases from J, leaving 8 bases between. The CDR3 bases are TGTGCCTGGAGGCGGTGGCCTGGAAACACCATATATTTT. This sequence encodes CAWRRWPGNTIYF.

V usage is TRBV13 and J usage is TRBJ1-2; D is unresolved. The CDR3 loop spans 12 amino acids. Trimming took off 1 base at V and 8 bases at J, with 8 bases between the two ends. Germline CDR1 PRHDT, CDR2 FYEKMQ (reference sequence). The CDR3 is CASSLVGPGYTF. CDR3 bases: TGTGCCAGCAGCTTAGTAGGGCCCGGCTACACCTTC.

CDR3 in DNA: TGTGCCAGCAGCTCGGGACAGGTATACAATGAGCAGTTCTTC. Translation gives CASSSGQVYNEQFF. This chain joins TRBV7-8 and TRBJ2-1, with 8 bases lining up with TRBD1. This CDR3 has 14 residues. J was trimmed by 4 bases and V by 4 bases; bases with no gene match: 3. CDR1 and CDR2 from the germline V gene are SGHVS and FQNEAQ.

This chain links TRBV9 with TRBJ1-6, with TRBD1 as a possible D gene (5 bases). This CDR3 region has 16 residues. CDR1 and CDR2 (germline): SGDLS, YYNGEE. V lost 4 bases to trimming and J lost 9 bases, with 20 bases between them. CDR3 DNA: TGTGCCAGCAGCCCCCAGGGACCCCACGTCCCTTCACCCCTCCACTTT. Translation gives CASSPQGPHVPSPLHF.

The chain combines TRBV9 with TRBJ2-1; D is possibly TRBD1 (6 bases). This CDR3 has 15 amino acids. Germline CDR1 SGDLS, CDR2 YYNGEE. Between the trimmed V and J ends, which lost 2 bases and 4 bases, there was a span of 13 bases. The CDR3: CASSVLDSFYNEQFF. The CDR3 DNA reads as TGTGCCAGCAGCGTCCTGGACAGCTTTTACAATGAGCAGTTCTTC.

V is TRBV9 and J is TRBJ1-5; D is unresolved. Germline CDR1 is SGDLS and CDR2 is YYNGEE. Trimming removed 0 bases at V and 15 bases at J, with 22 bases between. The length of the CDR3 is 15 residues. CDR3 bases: TGTGCCAGCAGCGTAGGTGTTCGTCTTTCGGAGTTTCTGCATTTT. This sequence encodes CASSVGVRLSEFLHF.

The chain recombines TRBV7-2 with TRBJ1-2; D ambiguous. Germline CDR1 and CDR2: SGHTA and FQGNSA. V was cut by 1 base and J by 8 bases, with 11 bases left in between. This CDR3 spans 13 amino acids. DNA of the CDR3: TGTGCCAGCAGCTTAGATCCCCGTGGGGGCTACACCTTC. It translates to CASSLDPRGGYTF. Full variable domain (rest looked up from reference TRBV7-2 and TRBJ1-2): GAGVSQSPSNKVTEKGKDVELRCDPISGHTALYWYRQSLGQGLEFLIYFQGNSAPDKSGLPSDRFSAERTGGSVSTLTIQRTQQEDSAVYLCASSLDPRGGYTFGSGTRLTVV.

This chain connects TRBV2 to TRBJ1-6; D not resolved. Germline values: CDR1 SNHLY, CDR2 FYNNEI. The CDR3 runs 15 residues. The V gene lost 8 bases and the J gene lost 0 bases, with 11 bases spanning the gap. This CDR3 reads CASGRLSSYNSPLHF. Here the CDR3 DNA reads TGTGCCAGCGGTCGCCTTAGCTCCTATAATTCACCCCTCCACTTT.

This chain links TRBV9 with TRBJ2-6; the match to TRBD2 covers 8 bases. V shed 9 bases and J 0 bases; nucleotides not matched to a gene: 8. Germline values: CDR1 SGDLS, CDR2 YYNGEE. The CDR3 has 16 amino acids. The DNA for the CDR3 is TGTGCCATCCAAAAAGCGGGGGCCTCTGGGGCCAACGTCCTGACTTTC. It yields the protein CAIQKAGASGANVLTF.

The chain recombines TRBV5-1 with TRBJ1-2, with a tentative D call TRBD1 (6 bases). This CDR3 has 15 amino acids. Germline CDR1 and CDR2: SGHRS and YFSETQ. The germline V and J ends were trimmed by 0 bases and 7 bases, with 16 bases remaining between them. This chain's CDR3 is CASSLVLGGAAGYTF. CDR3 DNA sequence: TGCGCCAGCAGCTTGGTTTTGGGGGGCGCGGCTGGCTACACCTTC.

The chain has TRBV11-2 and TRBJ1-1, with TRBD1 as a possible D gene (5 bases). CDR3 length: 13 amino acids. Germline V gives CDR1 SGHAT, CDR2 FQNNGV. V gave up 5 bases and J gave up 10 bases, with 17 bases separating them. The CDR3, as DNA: TGTGCCAGCAGCCTCACACGGGGGATGGTAGCTTTCTTT. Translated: CASSLTRGMVAFF.

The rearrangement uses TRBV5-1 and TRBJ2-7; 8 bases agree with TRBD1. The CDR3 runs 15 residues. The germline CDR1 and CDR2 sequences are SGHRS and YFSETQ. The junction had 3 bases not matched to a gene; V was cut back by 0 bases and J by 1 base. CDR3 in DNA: TGCGCCAGCAGCTTGGCCGGGACAGGATCCTACGAGCAGTACTTC. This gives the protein CASSLAGTGSYEQYF.

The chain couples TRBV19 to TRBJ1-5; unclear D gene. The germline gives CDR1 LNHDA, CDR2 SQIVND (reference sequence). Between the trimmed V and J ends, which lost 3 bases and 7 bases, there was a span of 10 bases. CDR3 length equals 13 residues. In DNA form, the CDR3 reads TGTGCCAGTAGTATGCTCTCTGGGCAGCCCCAGCATTTT. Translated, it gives CASSMLSGQPQHF.

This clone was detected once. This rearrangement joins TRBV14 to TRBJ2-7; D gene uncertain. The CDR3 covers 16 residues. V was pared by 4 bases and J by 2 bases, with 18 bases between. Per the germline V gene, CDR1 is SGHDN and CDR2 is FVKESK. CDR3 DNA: TGTGCCAGCAGCCCCTACGTCATGACCGACACCTACGAGCAGTACTTC. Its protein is CASSPYVMTDTYEQYF.

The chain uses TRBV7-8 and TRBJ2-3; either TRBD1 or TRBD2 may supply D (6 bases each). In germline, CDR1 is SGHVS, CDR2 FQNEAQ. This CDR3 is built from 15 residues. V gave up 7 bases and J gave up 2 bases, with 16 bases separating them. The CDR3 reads CASNLRGDLTDTQYF. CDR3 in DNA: TGTGCCAGCAATCTGAGGGGGGACCTCACAGATACGCAGTATTTT.

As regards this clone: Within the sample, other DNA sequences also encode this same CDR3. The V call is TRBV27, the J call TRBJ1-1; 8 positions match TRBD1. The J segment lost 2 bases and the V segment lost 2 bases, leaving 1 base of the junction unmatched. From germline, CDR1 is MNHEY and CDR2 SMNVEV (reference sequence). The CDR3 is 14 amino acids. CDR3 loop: CASSLQGANTEAFF. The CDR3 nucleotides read TGTGCCAGCAGTTTACAGGGGGCTAACACTGAAGCTTTCTTT.

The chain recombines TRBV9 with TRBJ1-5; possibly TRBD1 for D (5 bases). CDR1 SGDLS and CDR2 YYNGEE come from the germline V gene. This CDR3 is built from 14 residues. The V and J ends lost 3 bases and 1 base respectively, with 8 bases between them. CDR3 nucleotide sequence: TGTGCCAGCAGCGCGACAGACAGCAATCAGCCCCAGCATTTT. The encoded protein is CASSATDSNQPQHF.

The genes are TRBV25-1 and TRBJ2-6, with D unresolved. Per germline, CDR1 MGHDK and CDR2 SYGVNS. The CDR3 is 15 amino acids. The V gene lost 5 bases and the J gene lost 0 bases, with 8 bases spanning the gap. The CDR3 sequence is CASSPASSGANVLTF. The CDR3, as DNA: TGTGCCAGCAGTCCAGCCAGCTCTGGGGCCAACGTCCTGACTTTC.

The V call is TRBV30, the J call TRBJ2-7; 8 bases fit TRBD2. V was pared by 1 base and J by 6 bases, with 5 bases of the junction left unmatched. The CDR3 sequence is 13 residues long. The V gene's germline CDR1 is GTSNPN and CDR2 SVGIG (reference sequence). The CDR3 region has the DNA TGTGCCTGGAGTGATGCGGGAGGCTCCGAGCAGTACTTC. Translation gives CAWSDAGGSEQYF.